This T cell receptor beta chain was observed in a study of T cells after yellow fever vaccination (dated by TCRdb to between 2018 and 2020). Describing the broader study: The SMART-Seq v4 Ultra Low Input RNA kit was used to prepare libraries from fractions with low cell numbers. To track T-cell clones before and after primary and booster YFV17D yellow fever vaccination, bulk TCR alpha and beta repertoires were sequenced longitudinally. Two healthy male donors, one aged 18 to 30 and one aged 30 to 39 years, were included in the cohort. Bulk PBMC replicates and cell subsets were isolated from blood drawn at multiple timepoints before and after both primary and secondary immunization.

This specimen's treatment or condition label, per the study, means: live attenuated yellow fever vaccine strain. At each blood-draw timepoint, two biological replicates of bulk PBMCs were collected. A standard Ficoll-Paque protocol was used to isolate PBMCs from peripheral blood. RNA was extracted with TriZol from bulk PBMCs, CD4 and CD8 fractions, and dextramer-positive and dextramer-negative fractions. TCR cDNA was made using 5'RACE template switching, a step that added a universal primer site and unique molecular identifiers. Priming for cDNA synthesis came from both the TCR alpha and TCR beta constant segments. Two PCR steps were used to amplify libraries, with sample barcodes and sequencing adapters being added in the second step. Sequencing of the libraries was done on either Illumina HiSeq 2500 (2x100 bp) or NovaSeq (2x150 bp). The paper's processing steps were these. MIGEC handled demultiplexing of reads and collapsing into UMI consensus sequences, while MiXCR performed V(D)J alignment. Vaccine-responding clonotypes were identified with edgeR using replicate PBMC samples, with FDR below 0.01 and a log2 fold change above 5 up to day 15 being required. Bulk clonotypes were assigned CD4 or CD8 identity according to which sequenced CD4 or CD8 repertoire held them at higher abundance. TCRdb handled the public reads itself, with Q25 trimming in fastp and clone calling in MiXCR, and kept productive beta chains. Records with the same CDR3 protein are collapsed into one entry carrying the most frequent genes and DNA. TCRdb, not the authors, supplied the V and J calls. Present in this sample are a few hundred thousand distinct CDR3 sequences, 15% to 20% of which were seen just once. 14% of the sample rests with the top ten.

The germline V gene (reference sequence) yields SGHKS for CDR1 and YYEKEE for CDR2. From the cysteine through the phenylalanine, the CDR3 covers 15 amino acids. Just the 45-base CDR3 DNA is kept, in frame starting at base 1. V is trimmed back by 1 base and J by 9 bases, and the junction contains 10 bases that no gene match accounts for. Details on this clonotype: Its target antigen remains unknown. There are no base qualities to consult, and no much larger clone falls within one base.

General study outcomes and caveats: After the booster, most clones that had expanded after primary vaccination were detected again (approximately 95% of CD4 and about 88% of CD8), suggesting broad maintenance of memory. The secondary T-cell response was weaker than the primary response but faster, peaking on day 5 instead of day 15. A small share of clonotypes occurred in both CD4 and CD8 compartments, likely arising from convergent recombination. FACS-sorted repertoires could contain abundant contaminating clonotypes from the bulk population, so computational filtering was required. Only a couple of donors were included in the study, so the extent to which the findings can be generalized is limited.

The sequences come from PBMCs, collected 15 days after the yellow fever booster vaccination. Recombination connected TRBV5-5 to TRBJ2-1, and TRBD2 aligns with 7 junction nucleotides. This clonotype was obtained from a man younger than 45 who received the YFV17D yellow fever vaccine. CDR3 loop: CASSLTLARSFEQFF. Here is the DNA: TGTGCCAGCAGCTTGACACTAGCGCGATCCTTTGAGCAGTTCTTC.